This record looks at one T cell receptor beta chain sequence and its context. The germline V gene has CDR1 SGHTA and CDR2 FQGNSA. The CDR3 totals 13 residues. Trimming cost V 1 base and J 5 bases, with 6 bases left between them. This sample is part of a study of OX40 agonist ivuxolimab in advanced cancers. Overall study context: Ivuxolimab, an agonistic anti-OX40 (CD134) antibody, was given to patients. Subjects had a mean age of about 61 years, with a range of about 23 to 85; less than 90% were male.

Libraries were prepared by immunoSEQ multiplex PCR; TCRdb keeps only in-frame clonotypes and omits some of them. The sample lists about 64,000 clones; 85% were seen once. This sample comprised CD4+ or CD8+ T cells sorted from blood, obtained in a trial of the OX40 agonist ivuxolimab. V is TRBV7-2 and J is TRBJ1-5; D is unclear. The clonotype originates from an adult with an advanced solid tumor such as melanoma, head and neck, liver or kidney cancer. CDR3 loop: CASSLDPDQPQHF. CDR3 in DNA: TGTGCCAGCAGCTTAGACCCTGATCAGCCCCAGCATTTT. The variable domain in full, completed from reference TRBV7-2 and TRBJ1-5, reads GAGVSQSPSNKVTEKGKDVELRCDPISGHTALYWYRQSLGQGLEFLIYFQGNSAPDKSGLPSDRFSAERTGGSVSTLTIQRTQQEDSAVYLCASSLDPDQPQHFGDGTRLSIL.